This T cell receptor (beta chain) was identified in a study of T cell repertoires in cytomegalovirus infection. One entry per CDR3 protein results from TCRdb running MiXCR on the reads. The sample lists a few hundred thousand distinct CDR3 sequences; approximately 15% were seen once. There are 13 residues in the CDR3. Trimming cost V 0 bases and J 5 bases, with 6 bases left between them. Germline V gene sequence: CDR1 MNHEY, CDR2 SVGAGI. This clonotype occurred many times. The sequence derives from a human donor in good health (CMV status not recorded). Some clones in this sample may be carry-over from other donors' samples. The J gene is TRBJ2-3, the V gene TRBV6-5; D call uncertain. Specimen: CD8+ T cells from PBMCs. The CDR3 protein is CASSYSILDTQYF. The CDR3 DNA follows: TGTGCCAGCAGTTACTCGATTTTAGATACGCAGTATTTT.